This T cell receptor beta chain was recorded in a study of OX40 agonist ivuxolimab in advanced cancers. At the level of the study: Patients were infused with ivuxolimab every 2 weeks at 0.01 to 10 mg/kg.

Study results and caveats: Clonal expansion by week 6 occurred in CD4+ and CD8+ blood T cells (at 0.1 to 3.0 mg/kg). Average numbers of expanded clones were greater in CD8+ T cells than in CD4+. The authors also found low normalized T-cell clonal expansion in some nonresponders.

Sequencing was performed with immunoSEQ multiplex PCR; in TCRdb, only in-frame clones are kept and a portion is missing. The sample consists of 65,000 to 95,000 clones, approximately 94% of them appearing once. On this clone: Its antigen remains unidentified.

The sample was CD4+ or CD8+ T cells sorted from blood, taken in a trial of the OX40 agonist ivuxolimab. The TCR comes from an adult with an advanced solid tumor such as melanoma, head and neck, liver or kidney cancer.

The CDR3 nucleotides read TGTGCCAGCAGCGTAGGCGCTAGCGGGAGCGCCGTTAGCTCCTACAATGAGCAGTTCTTC. Its translation: CASSVGASGSAVSSYNEQFF. The rearrangement uses TRBV9 and TRBJ2-1; 10 positions agree with TRBD2. V shed 0 bases, J shed 0 bases, and the junction held 12 bases outside the gene matches. The germline V gene encodes CDR1 SGDLS and CDR2 YYNGEE. The CDR3 extends over 20 amino acids.